Following are 12 T cell receptor beta chains from one sample sequenced in a study of regulatory T cells in long-lasting Graves disease. HTBI primers from iRepertoire and Arm-PCR of CDR3 regions yielded the TCR beta libraries. TCRdb passed the multiplex PCR reads through MiXCR, listing each CDR3 protein once. The table shows hundreds of thousands of distinct CDR3 sequences, with around 23% occurring only once. Specified time point: persistent/refractory GD, antithyroid drugs over 5 years with positive TRAb. The TCR library was prepared using RNA isolated from PBMCs. Source: peripheral blood mononuclear cells (PBMCs), taken when the disease was refractory, from a patient treated with antithyroid drugs. Source of these receptors: a female donor with Graves disease.

This chain uses TRBV5-1 with TRBJ2-5; 12 positions agree with TRBD2. The length of the CDR3 is 17 residues. V was clipped by 4 bases and J by 0 bases; unmatched bases: 7. Germline V lookup: CDR1 SGHRS, CDR2 YFSETQ. The CDR3 loop reads CASSRGLAGRNQETQYF. CDR3 nucleotides: TGCGCCAGCAGCCGAGGACTAGCGGGACGGAACCAAGAGACCCAGTACTTC.

This clonotype was recorded at least ten times. The genes are TRBV27 and TRBJ1-1; D uncertain. The CDR3 length is 13 residues. The V gene's germline CDR1 is MNHEY and CDR2 SMNVEV (reference sequence). The V end was cut by 4 bases, the J end by 3 bases, with 9 bases between. This chain's CDR3 is CASSSLTYTEAFF. The CDR3 DNA follows: TGTGCCAGCAGTTCCCTGACGTACACTGAAGCTTTCTTT.

The chain recombines TRBV19 with TRBJ2-1; 12 nucleotides agree with TRBD2. This CDR3 is 15 amino acids long. V lost 4 bases, J lost 6 bases, and 4 bases stayed unmatched. CDR1 is LNHDA, CDR2 SQIVND, per germline (reference sequence). CDR3: CASSTLAGGPNEQFF. Here the CDR3 DNA reads TGTGCCAGTAGTACACTAGCGGGAGGTCCCAATGAGCAGTTCTTC. Based on the CDR3 plus reference TRBV19 and TRBJ2-1, the full variable domain is DGGITQSPKYLFRKEGQNVTLSCEQNLNHDAMYWYRQDPGQGLRLIYYSQIVNDFQKGDIAEGYSVSREKKESFPLTVTSAQKNPTAFYLCASSTLAGGPNEQFFGPGTRLTVL.

This clonotype was recorded many times. This chain joins TRBV2 and TRBJ2-4, with D hard to call. CDR1 and CDR2 from the germline V gene are SNHLY and FYNNEI. Trimming took 4 bases from V and 7 from J, leaving 14 bases between them. The CDR3 contains 14 residues. CDR3 DNA: TGTGCCAGCAGTGTCGAGGAGTCGGGTAACATTCAGTACTTC. This sequence encodes CASSVEESGNIQYF.

A note on this clonotype: A read error is likely here: a far larger clone is one base away. The chain employs TRBV3-1 and TRBJ2-7, with D possibly matching TRBD2 (5 bases). The length of the CDR3 is 17 residues. Germline-derived CDR1 and CDR2 are LGHDT and YNNKEL (reference sequence). The CDR3 bases are TGTGCCGGCAGTTTGGGCAGATCGGTCTACGGAGGCTACGAGCAGTACTTC. It encodes CAGSLGRSVYGGYEQYF.

The V call is TRBV20-1, the J call TRBJ2-2, with 10 positions matching TRBD2. The ends lost 5 bases at V and 7 bases at J; junction bases unmatched: 10. The CDR3 consists of 15 residues. The germline CDR1 and CDR2 sequences are DFQATT and SNEGSKA (reference sequence). The CDR3 region has the DNA TGCAGTGCTTCCCTAGCGGGAGTGATGGGCGGGGAGCTGTTTTTT. As protein: CSASLAGVMGGELFF.

This clonotype was detected many times. The chain combines TRBV2 with TRBJ1-5; maybe TRBD1 (5 bases). CDR1 SNHLY and CDR2 FYNNEI come from the germline V gene. The CDR3 extends over 13 amino acids. The V and J ends lost 3 bases and 7 bases respectively, with 10 bases between them. This CDR3 reads CASSDRVGQPQHF. The CDR3, as DNA: TGTGCCAGCAGTGACAGGGTTGGACAGCCCCAGCATTTT.

With regard to this clonotype: This sequence is one base from a far larger clone and is likely a read error. The chain couples TRBV28 to TRBJ2-1; 9 bases are shared with TRBD1. V shed 11 bases, J shed 10 bases, and the junction held 18 bases outside the gene matches. Germline loops: CDR1 MDHEN, CDR2 SYDVKM. CDR3 length equals 15 residues. The CDR3 region is CAATRSGTGLYEQFF. In DNA form, the CDR3 reads TGTGCCGCAACCCGGTCGGGGACAGGGCTTTACGAGCAGTTCTTC.

The chain combines TRBV6-1 with TRBJ2-2; D is ambiguous. This CDR3 has 13 residues. Deletions cut 6 bases from V and 5 bases from J, with 10 bases between. CDR1 and CDR2 (germline): MNHNS, SASEGT. The CDR3 here is CASRKEATGELFF. The DNA for the CDR3 is TGTGCCAGCAGAAAAGAGGCTACCGGGGAGCTGTTTTTT.

This clonotype has at least ten counts. The chain couples TRBV24-1 to TRBJ1-1, with D unresolved. The CDR3 spans 11 residues. Germline CDR1 reads KGHDR; CDR2 reads SFDVKD. V lost 4 bases and J 10 bases, leaving 9 bases between the germline ends. In DNA form, the CDR3 reads TGTGCCACCAGTGAGGGGAATGGAGCTTTCTTT. Translated, it gives CATSEGNGAFF.

This clonotype occurred a few times. This chain joins TRBV20-1 and TRBJ2-7; D perhaps matches TRBD1 (6 bases). V lost 8 bases and J 5 bases, leaving 16 bases between the germline ends. The CDR3 is 12 residues long. Germline-derived CDR1 and CDR2 are DFQATT and SNEGSKA (reference sequence). CDR3 residues: CSTDRGFDEQYF. CDR3 DNA: TGCAGTACGGACAGAGGGTTCGACGAGCAGTACTTC.

The chain joins TRBV29-1 to TRBJ1-1, with D unclear. This CDR3 spans 12 amino acids. Germline CDR1 is SQVTM and CDR2 is ANQGSEA. V was cut by 7 bases and J by 4 bases, with 13 bases left in between. CDR3 bases: TGCAGCGCAGAGTTGGGCGGCACTGAAGCTTTCTTT. Protein product: CSAELGGTEAFF.